This T cell receptor (beta chain) was recorded in a study of blood T cell repertoires in COVID-19. Study in general: Samples came from the United States, Italy and Spain, spanning acute and convalescent COVID-19. Sample material is recorded as cDNA or gDNA derived from T cells, B-cell-depleted T cells, or PBMCs.

The CDR3 runs to 13 residues. The V gene's germline CDR1 is SNHLY and CDR2 FYNNEI. Trimming took 7 bases from V and 8 from J; bases not matched to a gene: 6. Methods used by the authors: Amplification from reference gene primers served as the basis for estimated nucleated cell counts. Assay used: immunoSEQ multiplex PCR; TCRdb lists only in-frame clones, some missing. That table furnishes V, J and clone size, whereas the DNA furnished D and trimming. This table holds 65,000 to 90,000 clones, roughly 83% found once. This TCR was sampled from a man between 45 and 60 years old with active COVID-19. The chain links TRBV2 to TRBJ1-4; 8 nucleotides match TRBD1. The sequencing sample was made of peripheral blood. The CDR3 sequence is CASNQGAYEKLFF. CDR3 nucleotides: TGTGCCAGCAACCAGGGGGCCTACGAAAAACTGTTTTTT.